This TCR beta chain was observed in a study of blood T cell repertoires in COVID-19. Produced via immunoSEQ multiplex PCR; TCRdb's table is partial and in-frame only. The sample comprises 300,000 to 400,000 clones, 90% of which are singletons, and approximately 2.5% rests with the top ten. The age range of participants was about 18 to 95 years, with residence in fewer than 25 US areas. CDR3 size: 13 residues. Unmatched junction bases numbered 5, after V lost 6 bases and J lost 6 bases. The sample taken for sequencing was PBMCs or T cells enriched from blood (not recorded which). The receptor was isolated from a man aged 55 to 70 who had recovered from COVID-19. The V and J genes are TRBV12-3 or TRBV12-4 and TRBJ2-7; 10 bases line up with TRBD2. As DNA, the CDR3 is TGTGCCAGCAGCATCCGACTAGCGGGCGAGCAGTACTTC. Its translation is CASSIRLAGEQYF.